The present T cell receptor (beta chain) was sequenced within a study of cytomegalovirus exposure and HLA in healthy donors. Primers: 60 Vbeta forward and 13 Jbeta reverse. Only in-frame clones appear in the TCRdb table, and some are missing; sequencing was by immunoSEQ multiplex PCR. The sample holds some 120,000 clones, 70% to 80% seen once. Unrecorded immune exposure was likely among donors, who were nominally healthy when sampled. Germline values: CDR1 SNHLY, CDR2 FYNNEI. CDR3 size: 15 residues. After removal of 6 bases from V and 7 bases from J, the junction contained 12 bases not matched to a gene.

The chain uses TRBV2 and TRBJ1-1; 9 bases are shared with TRBD1. The TCR was taken from a man aged 25 to 45 in good health and CMV-seropositive. The specimen sequenced was PBMCs. The CDR3 region is CASSKGNTGGDEAFF. The CDR3 bases are TGTGCCAGCAGCAAAGGTAATACAGGGGGCGATGAAGCTTTCTTT.